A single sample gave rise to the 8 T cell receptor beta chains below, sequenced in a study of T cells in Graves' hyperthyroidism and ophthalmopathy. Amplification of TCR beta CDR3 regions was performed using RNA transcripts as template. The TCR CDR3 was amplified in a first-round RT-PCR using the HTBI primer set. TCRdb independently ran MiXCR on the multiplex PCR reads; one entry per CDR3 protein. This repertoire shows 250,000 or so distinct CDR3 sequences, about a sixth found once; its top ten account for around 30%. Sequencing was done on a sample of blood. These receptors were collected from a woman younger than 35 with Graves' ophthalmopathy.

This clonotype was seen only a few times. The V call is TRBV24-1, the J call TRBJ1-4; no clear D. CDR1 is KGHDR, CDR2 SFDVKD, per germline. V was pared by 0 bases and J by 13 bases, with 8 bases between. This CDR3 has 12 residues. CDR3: CATSDLQRLLFF. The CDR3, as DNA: TGTGCCACCAGTGATTTGCAAAGGTTACTGTTTTTT.

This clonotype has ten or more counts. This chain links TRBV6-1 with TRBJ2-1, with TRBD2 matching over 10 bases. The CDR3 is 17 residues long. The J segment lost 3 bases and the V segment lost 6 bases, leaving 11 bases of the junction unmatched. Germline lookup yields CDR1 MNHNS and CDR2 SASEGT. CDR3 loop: CASSADLAGGLYNEQFF. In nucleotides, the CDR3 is TGTGCCAGCAGCGCAGATTTAGCGGGGGGCCTCTACAATGAGCAGTTCTTC.

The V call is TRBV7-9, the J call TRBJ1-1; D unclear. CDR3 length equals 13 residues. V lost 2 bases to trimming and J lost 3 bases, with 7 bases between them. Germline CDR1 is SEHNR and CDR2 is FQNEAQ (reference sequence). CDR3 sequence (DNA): TGTGCCAGCAGCTTAAGTACGTACACTGAAGCTTTCTTT. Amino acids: CASSLSTYTEAFF.

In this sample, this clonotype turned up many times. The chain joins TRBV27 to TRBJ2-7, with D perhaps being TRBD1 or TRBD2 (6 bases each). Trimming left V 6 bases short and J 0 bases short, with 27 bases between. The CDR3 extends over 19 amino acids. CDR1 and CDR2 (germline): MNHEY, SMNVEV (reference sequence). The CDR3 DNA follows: TGTGCCAGCAGCTTTACGGGACTCCACAAAGGGGGAAGCTCCTACGAGCAGTACTTC. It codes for CASSFTGLHKGGSSYEQYF.

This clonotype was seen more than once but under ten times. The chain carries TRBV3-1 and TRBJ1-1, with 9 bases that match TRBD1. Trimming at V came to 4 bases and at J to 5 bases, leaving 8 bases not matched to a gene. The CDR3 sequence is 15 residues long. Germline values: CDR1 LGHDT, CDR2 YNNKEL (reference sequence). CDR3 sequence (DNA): TGTGCCAGCAGCCCCCTACAGGGGGCGCGGACTGAAGCTTTCTTT. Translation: CASSPLQGARTEAFF. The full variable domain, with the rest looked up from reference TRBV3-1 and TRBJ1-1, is DTAVSQTPKYLVTQMGNDKSIKCEQNLGHDTMYWYKQDSKKFLKIMFSYNNKELIINETVPNRFSPKSPDKAHLNLHINSLELGDSAVYFCASSPLQGARTEAFFGQGTRLTVV.

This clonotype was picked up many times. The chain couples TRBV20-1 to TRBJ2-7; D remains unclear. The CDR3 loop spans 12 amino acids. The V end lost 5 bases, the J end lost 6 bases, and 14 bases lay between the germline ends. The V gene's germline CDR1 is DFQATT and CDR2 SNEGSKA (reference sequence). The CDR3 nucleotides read TGCAGTGCTCCCCGAACATCGCGCGAGCAGTACTTC. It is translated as CSAPRTSREQYF.

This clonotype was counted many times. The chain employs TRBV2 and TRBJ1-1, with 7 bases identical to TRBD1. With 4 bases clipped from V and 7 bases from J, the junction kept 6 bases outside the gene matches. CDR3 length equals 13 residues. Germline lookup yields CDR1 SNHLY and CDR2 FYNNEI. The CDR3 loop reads CASSGQGGSEAFF. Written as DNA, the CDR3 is TGTGCCAGCAGTGGACAGGGCGGGAGTGAAGCTTTCTTT.

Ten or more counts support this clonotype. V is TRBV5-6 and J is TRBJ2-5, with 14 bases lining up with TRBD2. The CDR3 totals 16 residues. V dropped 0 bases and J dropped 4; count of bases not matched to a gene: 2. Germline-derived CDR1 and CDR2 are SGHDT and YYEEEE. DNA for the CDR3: TGTGCCAGCAGCTTGGAGGGACTAGCGGGAGCAGAGACCCAGTACTTC. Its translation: CASSLEGLAGAETQYF. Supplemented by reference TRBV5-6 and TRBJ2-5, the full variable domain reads DAGVTQSPTHLIKTRGQQVTLRCSPKSGHDTVSWYQQALGQGPQFIFQYYEEEERQRGNFPDRFSGHQFPNYSSELNVNALLLGDSALYLCASSLEGLAGAETQYFGPGTRLLVL.